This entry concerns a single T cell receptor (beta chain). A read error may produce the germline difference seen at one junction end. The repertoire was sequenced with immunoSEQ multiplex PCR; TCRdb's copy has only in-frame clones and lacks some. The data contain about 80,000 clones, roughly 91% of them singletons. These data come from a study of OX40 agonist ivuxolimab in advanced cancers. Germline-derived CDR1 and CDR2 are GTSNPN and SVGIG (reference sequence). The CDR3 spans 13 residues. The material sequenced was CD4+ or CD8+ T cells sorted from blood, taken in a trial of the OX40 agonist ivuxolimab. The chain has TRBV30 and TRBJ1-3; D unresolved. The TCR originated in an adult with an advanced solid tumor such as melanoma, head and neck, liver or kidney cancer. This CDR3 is CAWGVGGRNTIYF. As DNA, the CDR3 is TGTGCCTGGGGTGTGGGCGGAAGAAACACCATATATTTT.